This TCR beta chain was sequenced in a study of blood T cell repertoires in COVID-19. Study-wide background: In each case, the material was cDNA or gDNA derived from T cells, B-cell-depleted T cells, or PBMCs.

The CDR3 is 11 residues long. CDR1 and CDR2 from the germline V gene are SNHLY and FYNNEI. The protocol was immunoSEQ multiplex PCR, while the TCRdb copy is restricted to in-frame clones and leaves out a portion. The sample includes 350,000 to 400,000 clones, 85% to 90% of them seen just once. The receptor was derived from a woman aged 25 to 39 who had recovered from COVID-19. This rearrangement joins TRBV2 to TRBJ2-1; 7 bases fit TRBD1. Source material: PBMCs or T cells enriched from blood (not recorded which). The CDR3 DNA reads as TGTGCAAGACGGACAGGCAATGAGCAGTTCTTC. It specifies CARRTGNEQFF.